The next 27 T cell receptor beta chains were all read from a single sample in a study of CD8 T cells in Susac syndrome. RNA totalling about 0.45 to 1 ug underwent reverse transcription with random hexamers. TCRdb called the immunoSEQ multiplex PCR reads again in MiXCR, with one record for every CDR3 protein. This table holds tens of thousands of distinct CDR3 sequences, over 85% found once. The sequenced material came from CD8+ T cells from PBMCs. The receptor source for this set is a human donor with Susac syndrome.

The CDR3 protein is CASSYGSQETQYF. The CDR3 DNA reads as TGTGCCAGCAGTTACGGGTCTCAAGAGACCCAGTACTTC. The chain employs TRBV6-2 or TRBV6-3 and TRBJ2-5, with unresolved D. The V gene's germline CDR1 is MNHEY and CDR2 SVGEGT. Trimming removed 2 bases from V and 2 bases from J, with 6 bases in between. The CDR3 extends over 13 amino acids.

This clonotype has a single count. The J gene is TRBJ2-5, the V gene TRBV7-2; D may be TRBD1 or TRBD2 (5 bases each). The germline V gene has CDR1 SGHTA and CDR2 FQGNSA. V was shortened by 5 bases and J by 4 bases, with 11 bases between the two germline ends. The CDR3 is 13 residues long. The CDR3, as DNA: TGTGCCAGCAGCGGGGGACGGCGAGAGACCCAGTACTTC. Protein sequence: CASSGGRRETQYF.

This sequence joins TRBV11-2 and TRBJ1-6; D not resolved. Germline V gives CDR1 SGHAT, CDR2 FQNNGV. The length of the CDR3 is 14 residues. The V and J ends lost 1 base and 10 bases respectively, with 11 bases between them. CDR3 amino acids: CASSLGLGFSPLHF. The CDR3 DNA sequence: TGTGCCAGCAGCTTAGGGTTGGGCTTCTCACCCCTCCACTTT.

This rearrangement joins TRBV30 to TRBJ1-1; no firm D call. The ends were cut back, 8 bases at V and 1 base at J, with 11 bases in the middle. This CDR3 contains 12 residues. Per germline, CDR1 GTSNPN and CDR2 SVGIG (reference sequence). CDR3 coding DNA: TGTGCCCACTCTATAGGGAACACTGAAGCTTTCTTT. Translation: CAHSIGNTEAFF.

The chain is built from TRBV30 and TRBJ1-6; no firm D call. Trimming left V 3 bases short and J 7 bases short, with 13 bases between. CDR3 length: 14 residues. CDR1 is GTSNPN and CDR2 is SVGIG in the germline V gene (reference sequence). The CDR3: CAWSPESWNSPLHF. Written as DNA, the CDR3 is TGTGCCTGGAGCCCGGAATCTTGGAATTCACCCCTCCACTTT. Full variable domain (remainder filled in from reference TRBV30 and TRBJ1-6): SQTIHQWPATLVQPVGSPLSLECTVEGTSNPNLYWYRQAAGRGLQLLFYSVGIGQISSEVPQNLSASRPQDRQFILSSKKLLLSDSGFYLCAWSPESWNSPLHFGNGTRLTVT.

J is TRBJ1-1 and V is TRBV29-1, with 7 bases identical to TRBD1. In germline, CDR1 is SQVTM, CDR2 ANQGSEA. This CDR3 is built from 14 residues. Trimming removed 4 bases from V and 11 bases from J; junction bases left unmatched: 16. The CDR3 sequence: CSVGGLTGSFSAFF. The CDR3 DNA reads as TGCAGCGTTGGGGGATTGACAGGGTCTTTCTCGGCTTTCTTT.

This clonotype was counted once. V usage is TRBV13 and J usage is TRBJ2-5, with 9 positions matching TRBD1. Germline CDR1 PRHDT, CDR2 FYEKMQ (reference sequence). This CDR3 is built from 13 residues. The J segment lost 3 bases and the V segment lost 5 bases, leaving 1 base of the junction unmatched. CDR3 sequence reads: CASSRDREETQYF. Here the CDR3 DNA reads TGTGCCAGCAGCCGGGACAGGGAAGAGACCCAGTACTTC.

The chain joins TRBV6-2 or TRBV6-3 to TRBJ2-7; tentatively, D is TRBD2 (6 bases). This CDR3 is 13 amino acids long. The germline V gene encodes CDR1 MNHEY and CDR2 SVGEGT. Trimming took 6 bases from V and 3 from J, leaving 12 bases between them. CDR3 DNA sequence: TGTGCCAGCAGCCTCGGAGGGAACTACGAGCAGTACTTC. Translated, it gives CASSLGGNYEQYF.

This clonotype appeared a few times. This chain joins TRBV15 and TRBJ2-7, with D possibly matching TRBD1 (6 bases). The CDR3 is 13 residues long. Germline V lookup: CDR1 LNHNV, CDR2 YYDKDF (reference sequence). Trimming shortened V by 1 base and J by 5 bases, and 9 bases separated the two germline ends. The CDR3 loop reads CATSRVTGNEQYF. CDR3 sequence (DNA): TGTGCCACCAGCAGAGTAACAGGGAACGAGCAGTACTTC.

The chain recombines TRBV13 with TRBJ1-3, with D perhaps matching TRBD1 (6 bases). The V end was cut by 0 bases, the J end by 2 bases, with 14 bases between. CDR3 length equals 17 residues. Looked up from germline, CDR1 is PRHDT and CDR2 is FYEKMQ (reference sequence). CDR3 in DNA: TGTGCCAGCAGCTTAGGCGGGGGGGCGTACCCTGGAAACACCATATATTTT. Translated, it gives CASSLGGGAYPGNTIYF.

This clonotype was detected once. V usage is TRBV28 and J usage is TRBJ1-4; D gene unclear. The CDR3 totals 13 residues. CDR1 is MDHEN, CDR2 SYDVKM, per germline. V was shortened by 6 bases and J by 0 bases, with 5 bases between the two germline ends. The DNA of the CDR3 is TGTGCCAGCAGAGACTCAACTAATGAAAAACTGTTTTTT. It codes for CASRDSTNEKLFF.

This sequence joins TRBV10-3 and TRBJ2-1; D is uncertain. This CDR3 contains 16 residues. V dropped 0 bases and J dropped 4 bases, with 13 bases sitting between them. Germline CDR1 is ENHRY and CDR2 is SYGVKD. The CDR3 reads CAISESPGSIYNEQFF. The DNA for the CDR3 is TGTGCCATCAGTGAGTCACCGGGCTCGATTTACAATGAGCAGTTCTTC.

The J gene is TRBJ2-7, the V gene TRBV28; weak D call: TRBD2 (5 bases). This CDR3 has 15 amino acids. Germline lookup yields CDR1 MDHEN and CDR2 SYDVKM. V was cut by 5 bases and J by 3 bases, with 17 bases left in between. CDR3 DNA: TGTGCCAGCAGTCCACTCGAGGGCGGAGTCTACGAGCAGTACTTC. Its protein product is CASSPLEGGVYEQYF.

V and J are TRBV7-8 and TRBJ2-4, with D possibly TRBD2 on 6 matching bases. CDR3 size: 17 residues. The germline CDR1 and CDR2 sequences are SGHVS and FQNEAQ. The germline V and J ends were trimmed by 0 bases and 1 base, with 13 bases remaining between them. This CDR3 is CASSLALGGTAKNIQYF. The CDR3 DNA reads TGTGCCAGCAGCTTAGCTCTTGGAGGGACCGCCAAAAACATTCAGTACTTC.

The chain recombines TRBV6-5 with TRBJ2-2; a weak D match, TRBD2 (5 bases). The CDR3 is 14 residues long. Per germline, CDR1 MNHEY and CDR2 SVGAGI. V was pared by 2 bases and J by 4 bases, with 8 bases between. This chain's CDR3 is CASSYGRATGELFF. CDR3 in DNA: TGTGCCAGCAGTTACGGGCGGGCCACCGGGGAGCTGTTTTTT.

V gene TRBV12-3 or TRBV12-4 combines with J gene TRBJ2-5; 7 nucleotides agree with TRBD2. The CDR3 covers 16 residues. V lost 6 bases to trimming and J lost 6 bases; unmatched junction nucleotides: 16. The CDR3 spells CASRQGRGSGAKTQYF. CDR3 nucleotide sequence: TGTGCCAGCAGACAAGGTCGGGGGAGCGGGGCCAAGACCCAGTACTTC.

The chain links TRBV28 to TRBJ2-1, with no clear D. In germline, CDR1 is MDHEN, CDR2 SYDVKM. This CDR3 has 14 amino acids. The ends were cut back, 3 bases at V and 10 bases at J, with 16 bases in the middle. In DNA form, the CDR3 reads TGTGCCAGCAGTTTTGTTGACTCTCAAGGCGAGCAGTTCTTC. Protein: CASSFVDSQGEQFF.

The genes are TRBV5-1 and TRBJ1-4; 8 bases fit TRBD1. The CDR3 length is 15 residues. V shed 3 bases, J shed 8 bases, and the junction held 9 bases outside the gene matches. CDR1 and CDR2 from the germline V gene are SGHRS and YFSETQ. CDR3 DNA sequence: TGCGCCAGCAGCTCCGACAGGGGAGTAGGAGAAAAACTGTTTTTT. It encodes CASSSDRGVGEKLFF.

This sequence joins TRBV21-1 and TRBJ2-3; the D call TRBD2 from the table was never checked on the DNA. TRBV21-1 is a documented pseudogene. CDR3 size: 18 residues. CDR3 DNA: TGTGCCAGCAGCCCAAAGAAGAGGCTAGCGGGAAGCACAGATACGCAGTATTTT. It yields the protein CASSPKKRLAGSTDTQYF.

The J gene is TRBJ2-2, the V gene TRBV5-1; tentatively, D is TRBD2 (6 bases). This CDR3 spans 13 amino acids. Germline CDR1 SGHRS, CDR2 YFSETQ. Deletions cut 9 bases from V and 1 base from J, with 10 bases between. CDR3: CAIKRVNTGELFF. The CDR3 nucleotides are TGCGCCATCAAGCGGGTGAACACCGGGGAGCTGTTTTTT. The entire variable domain, with the rest obtained from reference TRBV5-1 and TRBJ2-2, is as follows: KAGVTQTPRYLIKTRGQQVTLSCSPISGHRSVSWYQQTPGQGLQFLFEYFSETQRNKGNFPGRFSGRQFSNSRSEMNVSTLELGDSALYLCAIKRVNTGELFFGEGSRLTVL.

V usage is TRBV2 and J usage is TRBJ2-7; D is uncertain. Trimming shortened V by 4 bases and J by 3 bases, and 4 bases separated the two germline ends. Germline CDR1 is SNHLY and CDR2 is FYNNEI. The CDR3 sequence is 11 residues long. CDR3 amino acids: CASSGDYEQYF. The CDR3 region has the DNA TGTGCCAGCAGTGGGGACTACGAGCAGTACTTC.

This chain joins TRBV6-4 and TRBJ2-3, with D tentatively TRBD1 or TRBD2 (5 bases each). CDR3 length equals 15 residues. The ends were cut back, 2 bases at V and 1 base at J, with 10 bases in the middle. Germline CDR1 is MRHNA and CDR2 is SNTAGT. The CDR3 sequence: CASSDALGGTDTQYF. The CDR3 coding sequence is TGTGCCAGCAGTGACGCACTAGGGGGCACAGATACGCAGTATTTT.

J is TRBJ2-6 and V is TRBV13; D perhaps matches TRBD1 (6 bases). CDR3 length: 19 amino acids. V was clipped by 1 base and J by 0 bases, with 16 bases between them. Germline V gene lookup returns CDR1 PRHDT and CDR2 FYEKMQ (reference sequence). DNA of the CDR3: TGTGCCAGCAGCTTAGCGTGGGACACTGTCGACTCTGGGGCCAACGTCCTGACTTTC. Translation: CASSLAWDTVDSGANVLTF.

The chain joins TRBV11-2 to TRBJ1-5; tentatively, D is TRBD1 (6 bases). CDR3 length equals 18 residues. The germline V gene has CDR1 SGHAT and CDR2 FQNNGV. The V and J ends lost 5 bases and 0 bases respectively, with 20 bases between them. In DNA, the CDR3 is TGTGCCAGCAGCCCTGCCAACGGAGGGGGTTTTAGCAATCAGCCCCAGCATTTT. Translated, it gives CASSPANGGGFSNQPQHF.

The V call is TRBV6-4, the J call TRBJ1-2; the D is unclear. This CDR3 is built from 17 residues. Trimming cost V 4 bases and J 4 bases, with 22 bases left between them. Germline-derived CDR1 and CDR2 are MRHNA and SNTAGT. The CDR3 spells CASSVPGPHGKTYGYTF. The CDR3 region has the DNA TGTGCCAGCAGTGTTCCGGGCCCACACGGAAAGACCTATGGCTACACCTTC.

This chain connects TRBV7-2 to TRBJ2-5; D uncertain. The CDR3 runs 15 residues. In germline, CDR1 is SGHTA, CDR2 FQGNSA. Trimming removed 2 bases from V and 5 bases from J, with 15 bases in between. The DNA for the CDR3 is TGTGCCAGCAGCTTATGGTCACTCCCCCGGGAGACCCAGTACTTC. It specifies CASSLWSLPRETQYF.

This sequence joins TRBV7-2 and TRBJ1-2; no clear D gene. CDR1 SGHTA and CDR2 FQGNSA come from the germline V gene. V was pared by 5 bases and J by 12 bases, with 28 bases between. This CDR3 contains 16 residues. In DNA form, the CDR3 reads TGTGCCAGCAGCCCCCACCTGGGGTCGGTGGAAAACCCCCACACCTTC. Encoded protein: CASSPHLGSVENPHTF.